This TCR beta chain was sequenced in a study of cytomegalovirus exposure and HLA in healthy donors. Data came from immunoSEQ multiplex PCR; TCRdb stores just in-frame clones and leaves some out. The data show tens of thousands of clones, around 95% seen once. Germline V gene data show CDR1 as SGHAT and CDR2 as FQNNGV. Trimming left V 1 base short and J 6 bases short, with 22 bases between. This CDR3 has 17 amino acids. J is TRBJ2-7 and V is TRBV11-2; perhaps TRBD1 as D (5 bases). This clonotype was obtained from a woman under 30 in good health and CMV-seronegative. The sequencing input was PBMCs. The CDR3, as DNA: TGTGCCAGCAGCTTAGGTTGGGCCCGACAGAGGCCGGCCGAGCAGTACTTC. Its protein product is CASSLGWARQRPAEQYF.